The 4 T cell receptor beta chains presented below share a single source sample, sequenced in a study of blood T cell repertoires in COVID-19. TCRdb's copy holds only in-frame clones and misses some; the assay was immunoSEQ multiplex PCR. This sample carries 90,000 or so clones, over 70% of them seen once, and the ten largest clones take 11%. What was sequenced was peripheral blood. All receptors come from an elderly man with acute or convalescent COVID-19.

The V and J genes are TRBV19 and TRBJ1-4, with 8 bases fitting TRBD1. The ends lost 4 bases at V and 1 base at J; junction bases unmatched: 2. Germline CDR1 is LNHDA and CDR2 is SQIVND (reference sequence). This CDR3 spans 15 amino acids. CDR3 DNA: TGTGCCAGTAGTACAGGACAGGGAACTAATGAAAAACTGTTTTTT. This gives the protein CASSTGQGTNEKLFF.

CDR3 DNA sequence: TGCGCCAGCAGCTATGGGACAGGGACCATCAGAGAGACCCAGTACTTC. It encodes CASSYGTGTIRETQYF. V and J are TRBV5-1 and TRBJ2-5; 9 bases match TRBD1. J gave up 4 bases and V 3 bases, and 10 bases lay outside the gene matches. CDR3 length equals 16 residues. In germline, CDR1 is SGHRS, CDR2 YFSETQ.

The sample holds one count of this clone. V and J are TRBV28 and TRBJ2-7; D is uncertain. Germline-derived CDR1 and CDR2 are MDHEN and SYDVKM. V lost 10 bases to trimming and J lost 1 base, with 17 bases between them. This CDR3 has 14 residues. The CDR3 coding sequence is TGTGCCATTTCCAGTCGGTACAGTTCCTACGAGCAGTACTTC. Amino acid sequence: CAISSRYSSYEQYF.

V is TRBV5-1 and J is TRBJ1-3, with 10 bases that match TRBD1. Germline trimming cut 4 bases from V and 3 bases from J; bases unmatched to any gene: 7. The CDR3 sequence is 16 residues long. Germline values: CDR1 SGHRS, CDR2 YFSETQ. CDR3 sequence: CASSPAGQGSGNTIYF. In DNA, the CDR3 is TGCGCCAGCAGCCCCGCGGGACAGGGGAGTGGAAACACCATATATTTT.